The 4 T cell receptor beta chains reported below all come from one sample, sequenced in a study of spatial heterogeneity in lung cancer. Study results and limitations: It was found that expanded intratumoral alpha and beta TCR counts tracked tumor mutation counts.

Described time point: sample taken at primary tumor resection. No antigen has been identified for these receptors. TCRdb fed the 5' RACE reads into MiXCR, producing one record per CDR3 protein. The sample contains 2,700 or so distinct CDR3 sequences, approximately 7.6% of which appear only once. The sample here was lung tumor tissue, taken at surgery. All receptors come from a male donor with early-stage non-small cell lung cancer.

This clonotype was observed a handful of times. The CDR3 loop is CASRPDGRGFNTEAFF. DNA of the CDR3: TGTGCCAGCAGACCAGACGGCCGGGGGTTTAACACTGAAGCTTTCTTT. This chain connects TRBV28 to TRBJ1-1; tentative D call: TRBD1 (5 bases). V lost 6 bases and J lost 2, with 19 bases in between. The germline V gene encodes CDR1 MDHEN and CDR2 SYDVKM. The length of the CDR3 is 16 residues.

This clonotype is termed medium-sized. V gene TRBV11-3 combines with J gene TRBJ2-3; D remains unclear. Trimming cost V 6 bases and J 0 bases, with 7 bases left between them. The CDR3 length is 13 residues. Germline CDR1 and CDR2: SGHNT and YENEEA. The CDR3 DNA reads as TGTGCCAGCAGTACGGACAGCACAGATACGCAGTATTTT. Protein sequence: CASSTDSTDTQYF.

On this clonotype: A single base separates this from a much larger clone, so it may be a read error. The conserved closing phenylalanine or tryptophan is absent in this CDR3, likely reflecting a read error. The V and J genes are TRBV7-2 and TRBJ2-3; D gene unclear. The CDR3 is made up of 13 amino acids. From germline, CDR1 is SGHTA and CDR2 FQGNSA. Trimming removed 5 bases at V and 9 bases at J, with 15 bases between. CDR3 nucleotides: TGTGCCAGCAGCCCCGTGCGATCAGTCACGCAGTATTCT. Translation gives CASSPVRSVTQYS.

Within the sample, this clonotype is medium-sized. The chain has TRBV5-1 and TRBJ2-3; 7 bases match TRBD2. CDR1 and CDR2 from the germline V gene are SGHRS and YFSETQ. This CDR3 spans 19 amino acids. Germline trimming cut 6 bases from V and 5 bases from J; bases unmatched to any gene: 24. CDR3 sequence (DNA): TGCGCCAGCAACGAGGCTAGCGGTCCGTGGGGCCTTGCAAAAGATACGCAGTATTTT. Its protein product is CASNEASGPWGLAKDTQYF.